This entry features one T cell receptor (beta chain) sequence. This sample is drawn from a study of blood T cell repertoires in COVID-19. The overall study: T cells, B-cell-depleted T cells, or PBMCs supplied cDNA or gDNA.

Source study methods: Nucleated cell counts were estimated from reference gene primer amplification. The data were produced by immunoSEQ multiplex PCR, yet TCRdb's version contains in-frame clones alone and is incomplete. That table furnishes V, J and clone size, whereas the DNA furnished D and trimming. The table has just over 300,000 clones, roughly 86% seen once. Trimming stripped 0 bases from V and 10 bases from J, with 14 bases between. CDR1 and CDR2 (germline): SGHRS, YFSETQ. CDR3 length: 15 amino acids. This clonotype was obtained from a woman between 25 and 40 years old with COVID-19, enrolled during active disease. The J gene is TRBJ1-6, the V gene TRBV5-1; maybe TRBD1 (6 bases). Sequencing was carried out using peripheral blood. CDR3 residues: CASSLGGTLDSPLHF. CDR3 in DNA: TGCGCCAGCAGCTTGGGGGGGACATTAGACTCACCCCTCCACTTT. Complete variable domain (other parts from reference TRBV5-1 and TRBJ1-6): KAGVTQTPRYLIKTRGQQVTLSCSPISGHRSVSWYQQTPGQGLQFLFEYFSETQRNKGNFPGRFSGRQFSNSRSEMNVSTLELGDSALYLCASSLGGTLDSPLHFGNGTRLTVT.